This is a list of T cell receptor beta chains from one sample in a study of graft-versus-host responses after intestinal transplantation. Repertoires were generated with immunoSEQ multiplex PCR, while TCRdb's copy carries only in-frame clones and drops some. The sample carries around 130,000 clones, roughly nine tenths recorded once. No cognate antigen is known for these TCRs. The material was unstimulated CD4+ T cells sorted from spleen or lymph node cells, obtained before intestinal transplant. All receptors derive from a human donor who received an intestinal transplant. Each CDR3 is given without its conserved first and last residue. Clone size, where shown, is once, few, many, or a class for clones that have expanded.

TRBV11-3 | NA | ASSPALDTELF
TRBV27 | NA | ASRPDGVSTEAF
TRBV9 | NA | ASSRSGGTNTDTQY
TRBV10-3 | few | AIANAGHRNYGYT
TRBV2 | NA | ASSEGQGYHGYT
TRBV10-3 | NA | AISATGKGNTIY
TRBV5-1 | NA | ASSSTRQERGYT
TRBV5-7 | NA | ASSLFDRGNTEAF
TRBV7-9 | NA | ASSQTGRLTEAF
TRBV5-1 | NA | ASSFRISGGAGNEQF
TRBV6-1 | NA | ASNEEGPRGHGYT
TRBV15 | once | ATSRDRADTDTQY